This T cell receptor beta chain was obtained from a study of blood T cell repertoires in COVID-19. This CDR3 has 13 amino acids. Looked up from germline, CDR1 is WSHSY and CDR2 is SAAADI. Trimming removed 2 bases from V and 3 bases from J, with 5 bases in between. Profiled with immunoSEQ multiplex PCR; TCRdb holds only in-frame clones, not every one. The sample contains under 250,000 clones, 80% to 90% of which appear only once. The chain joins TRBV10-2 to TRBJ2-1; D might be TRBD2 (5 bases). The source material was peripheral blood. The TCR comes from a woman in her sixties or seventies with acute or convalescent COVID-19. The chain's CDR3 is CASSETSYNEQFF. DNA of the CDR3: TGCGCCAGCAGTGAGACTAGCTACAATGAGCAGTTCTTC.